The 25 T cell receptor beta chains in this list originate from one sample, sequenced in a study of monozygotic twins with cystic fibrosis. Using immunoSEQ multiplex PCR, the repertoire was profiled, and TCRdb retains in-frame clones only, with some absent. The repertoire holds some 21,000 clones, with about 90% as singletons. Sequencing input: blood. These receptors were collected from a girl aged 2 to 9 with cystic fibrosis.

This sequence joins TRBV28 and TRBJ2-2, with TRBD1 matching over 9 bases. J gave up 6 bases and V 5 bases, and 7 bases lay outside the gene matches. The CDR3 has 15 amino acids. CDR1 MDHEN and CDR2 SYDVKM come from the germline V gene. CDR3 bases: TGTGCCAGCAGTGCAGACAGGGGGGGAGCCGGGGAGCTGTTTTTT. Protein product: CASSADRGGAGELFF.

This clone was seen just once. This sequence joins TRBV7-6 and TRBJ1-1; D not certain. Per germline, CDR1 SGHVS and CDR2 FNYEAQ. CDR3 length: 12 residues. V lost 5 bases and J lost 2, with 6 bases in between. CDR3 DNA sequence: TGTGCCAGCAGCCCAGTTAACACTGAAGCTTTCTTT. Protein product: CASSPVNTEAFF.

This clone was observed once. The V gene is TRBV15, the J gene TRBJ1-3, with TRBD1 as a possible D gene (5 bases). Germline CDR1 is LNHNV and CDR2 is YYDKDF (reference sequence). This CDR3 is built from 16 residues. V lost 2 bases and J lost 0, with 11 bases in between. CDR3 DNA sequence: TGTGCCACCAGCAGACAGGGAGGAAGCTCTGGAAACACCATATATTTT. Translation: CATSRQGGSSGNTIYF.

The gene calls are TRBV7-9 and TRBJ2-2, with D unclear. The germline CDR1 and CDR2 sequences are SEHNR and FQNEAQ (reference sequence). V was clipped by 5 bases and J by 8 bases, with 9 bases between them. The CDR3 contains 12 residues. In DNA form, the CDR3 reads TGTGCCAGCAGCCTCGGCCAGGGGGAGCTGTTTTTT. Its translation: CASSLGQGELFF. The complete variable domain, with remaining parts taken from reference TRBV7-9 and TRBJ2-2, reads DTGVSQNPRHKITKRGQNVTFRCDPISEHNRLYWYRQTLGQGPEFLTYFQNEAQLEKSRLLSDRFSAERPKGSFSTLEIQRTEQGDSAMYLCASSLGQGELFFGEGSRLTVL.

The J gene is TRBJ2-3, the V gene TRBV30; D is ambiguous. CDR1 and CDR2 from the germline V gene are GTSNPN and SVGIG (reference sequence). CDR3 size: 13 residues. V lost 1 base, J lost 2 bases, and 7 bases lay in between. The CDR3 here is CAWSGSTTDTQYF. In nucleotides, the CDR3 is TGTGCCTGGAGTGGGAGCACCACAGATACGCAGTATTTT. The full variable domain, completed using reference TRBV30 and TRBJ2-3, is SQTIHQWPATLVQPVGSPLSLECTVEGTSNPNLYWYRQAAGRGLQLLFYSVGIGQISSEVPQNLSASRPQDRQFILSSKKLLLSDSGFYLCAWSGSTTDTQYFGPGTRLTVL.

The chain carries TRBV9 and TRBJ2-3; 11 bases line up with TRBD2. This CDR3 is 17 amino acids long. Germline CDR1 is SGDLS and CDR2 is YYNGEE. V was pared by 4 bases and J by 10 bases, with 17 bases of the junction left unmatched. The CDR3 sequence is CASSLDGTSGLRISQYF. The CDR3 DNA follows: TGTGCCAGCAGCCTAGACGGGACTAGCGGTTTACGTATATCGCAGTATTTT.

The CDR3 DNA sequence: TGTGCCAGCAGTTTAGCCCTCAGGGGGTATGGCTACACCTTC. Protein sequence: CASSLALRGYGYTF. The chain uses TRBV28 and TRBJ1-2, with 7 bases lining up with TRBD1. V shed 2 bases, J shed 5 bases, and the junction held 5 bases outside the gene matches. The germline CDR1 and CDR2 sequences are MDHEN and SYDVKM. CDR3 length: 14 residues.

J is TRBJ1-2 and V is TRBV19; 7 bases fit TRBD1. Germline trimming cut 5 bases from V and 4 bases from J; bases unmatched to any gene: 10. Germline values: CDR1 LNHDA, CDR2 SQIVND (reference sequence). CDR3 length: 15 residues. The DNA of the CDR3 is TGTGCCAGTAGTTCGACAGGGAGCGGTTTCTATGGCTACACCTTC. The encoded protein is CASSSTGSGFYGYTF.

V gene TRBV30 combines with J gene TRBJ1-2; the D is unclear. Germline V gene lookup returns CDR1 GTSNPN and CDR2 SVGIG (reference sequence). Trimming left V 5 bases short and J 0 bases short, with 7 bases between. The length of the CDR3 is 12 residues. The CDR3: CAWGSSNYGYTF. CDR3 coding DNA: TGTGCCTGGGGTTCTTCTAACTATGGCTACACCTTC.

The chain employs TRBV29-1 and TRBJ2-3; D assignment may be TRBD1 or TRBD2 (6 bases each). Trimming stripped 7 bases from V and 0 bases from J, with 14 bases between. Germline V gene sequence: CDR1 SQVTM, CDR2 ANQGSEA. This CDR3 comprises 14 residues. DNA of the CDR3: TGCAGCGCAGGGGACTTAACTAGCACAGATACGCAGTATTTT. Encoded protein: CSAGDLTSTDTQYF.

V and J are TRBV9 and TRBJ2-7; tentative D call: TRBD2 (6 bases). In germline, CDR1 is SGDLS, CDR2 YYNGEE. CDR3 length: 16 amino acids. V was clipped by 0 bases and J by 7 bases, with 20 bases between them. The CDR3 DNA reads as TGTGCCAGCAGCGTAGCTCTTTGGGGGGATAAGGGGGAGCAGTACTTC. Amino acid sequence: CASSVALWGDKGEQYF.

This clone was seen a few times. The J gene is TRBJ2-1, the V gene TRBV19; D is ambiguous. This CDR3 region has 15 residues. Germline V gene data show CDR1 as LNHDA and CDR2 as SQIVND (reference sequence). V was cut by 2 bases and J by 2 bases, with 10 bases left in between. The CDR3 reads CASSISLEAYNEQFF. The CDR3 coding sequence is TGTGCCAGTAGTATATCGTTAGAGGCCTACAATGAGCAGTTCTTC. Drawing the rest from reference TRBV19 and TRBJ2-1, the complete variable domain is DGGITQSPKYLFRKEGQNVTLSCEQNLNHDAMYWYRQDPGQGLRLIYYSQIVNDFQKGDIAEGYSVSREKKESFPLTVTSAQKNPTAFYLCASSISLEAYNEQFFGPGTRLTVL.

The chain links TRBV27 to TRBJ1-6, with a tentative D call TRBD1 (5 bases). V was pared by 5 bases and J by 2 bases, with 10 bases between. The CDR3 covers 15 residues. CDR1 and CDR2 (germline): MNHEY, SMNVEV (reference sequence). The CDR3 reads CASSPTVTYNSPLHF. The CDR3 nucleotides read TGTGCCAGCAGTCCGACAGTAACCTATAATTCACCCCTCCACTTT.

The V call is TRBV5-6, the J call TRBJ2-1, with a possible D match to TRBD1 (6 bases). The CDR3 covers 13 residues. The ends were cut back, 2 bases at V and 4 bases at J, with 7 bases in the middle. Germline V CDR1 and CDR2: SGHDT, YYEEEE. CDR3 coding DNA: TGTGCCAGCAGCTTCGGACAGTACAATGAGCAGTTCTTC. This codes for CASSFGQYNEQFF.

The chain employs TRBV5-1 and TRBJ2-1; D might be TRBD2 (6 bases). This CDR3 is 16 amino acids long. V lost 3 bases, J lost 3 bases, and 16 bases lay in between. Germline CDR1 is SGHRS and CDR2 is YFSETQ. The CDR3 DNA sequence: TGCGCCAGCAGCTCGTCGGGACTTGAGTACTACAATGAGCAGTTCTTC. Its translation is CASSSSGLEYYNEQFF.

The rearrangement joins TRBV5-4 to TRBJ1-4; 7 bases fit TRBD1. Germline values: CDR1 SGHNT, CDR2 YYREEE (reference sequence). The V gene end was trimmed by 7 bases and the J gene end by 11 bases; junction bases not matched to a gene: 14. There are 14 residues in the CDR3. The CDR3 sequence: CASRRDRDLGKLFF. The CDR3, as DNA: TGTGCCAGCCGGCGAGACAGGGACTTGGGGAAACTGTTTTTT.

The rearrangement joins TRBV28 to TRBJ2-2, with D tentatively TRBD2 (5 bases). The CDR3 sequence is 18 residues long. Trimming pared 5 bases from V and 7 bases from J, leaving 26 bases between. From germline, CDR1 is MDHEN and CDR2 SYDVKM. The CDR3 is CASSLQAAGPEAGGELFF. CDR3 sequence (DNA): TGTGCCAGCAGTCTCCAAGCGGCGGGTCCTGAAGCTGGCGGGGAGCTGTTTTTT.

The chain has TRBV4-1 and TRBJ1-2; tentatively, D is TRBD1 (6 bases). This CDR3 has 17 residues. Trimming pared 4 bases from V and 0 bases from J, leaving 18 bases between. Germline V gene data show CDR1 as MGHRA and CDR2 as YSYEKL. The CDR3 reads CASSPSHRDTSNYGYTF. CDR3 DNA sequence: TGCGCCAGCAGCCCTTCGCACAGGGATACATCTAACTATGGCTACACCTTC.

The V call is TRBV11-2, the J call TRBJ1-1, with D possibly TRBD1 on 5 matching bases. V shed 3 bases and J shed 3 bases, with 11 bases lying between them. Germline-derived CDR1 and CDR2 are SGHAT and FQNNGV. The CDR3 totals 14 residues. CDR3 sequence reads: CASSLPGGYTEAFF. Here the CDR3 DNA reads TGTGCCAGCAGCTTGCCGGGGGGTTACACTGAAGCTTTCTTT.

The rearrangement joins TRBV4-2 to TRBJ2-1, with 9 bases fitting TRBD2. Germline V CDR1 and CDR2: LGHNA, YNFKEQ. Germline trimming cut 2 bases from V and 3 bases from J; bases unmatched to any gene: 5. This CDR3 region has 16 residues. CDR3 DNA sequence: TGTGCCAGCAGCCAACAGACTAGCGGCAGCTACAATGAGCAGTTCTTC. Translation: CASSQQTSGSYNEQFF.

This rearrangement joins TRBV5-1 to TRBJ1-4; D is ambiguous. Trimming cost V 5 bases and J 0 bases, with 11 bases left between them. The length of the CDR3 is 15 residues. The germline gives CDR1 SGHRS, CDR2 YFSETQ. CDR3 sequence (DNA): TGCGCCAGCAGACGGGAGGGAACAACTAATGAAAAACTGTTTTTT. It yields the protein CASRREGTTNEKLFF.

The rearrangement uses TRBV19 and TRBJ1-5, with D hard to call. Germline values: CDR1 LNHDA, CDR2 SQIVND (reference sequence). The CDR3 is 18 residues long. Between the trimmed V and J ends, which lost 3 bases and 2 bases, there was a span of 20 bases. Written as DNA, the CDR3 is TGTGCCAGTAGTATGTTGCGAGGAGTCGGGTCGGGCAATCAGCCCCAGCATTTT. Its translation is CASSMLRGVGSGNQPQHF.

The chain's CDR3 is CASSHLQLGSMNTEAFF. The CDR3 nucleotides read TGCGCCAGCAGCCACTTACAATTGGGCTCGATGAACACTGAAGCTTTCTTT. The rearrangement links TRBV4-3 to TRBJ1-1; D gene uncertain. Germline V lookup: CDR1 LGHNA, CDR2 YSLEER. CDR3 size: 17 residues. V was shortened by 3 bases and J by 0 bases, with 17 bases between the two germline ends.

This rearrangement joins TRBV9 to TRBJ1-2; TRBD1 agrees at 7 bases. V was pared by 4 bases and J by 0 bases, with 6 bases of the junction left unmatched. The V gene's germline CDR1 is SGDLS and CDR2 YYNGEE. The CDR3 runs 15 residues. The CDR3 region has the DNA TGTGCCAGCAGCTTCCGGGACAGAGCTAACTATGGCTACACCTTC. Translation: CASSFRDRANYGYTF.

The V gene is TRBV5-4, the J gene TRBJ2-1; tentative D call: TRBD2 (6 bases). Germline-derived CDR1 and CDR2 are SGHNT and YYREEE (reference sequence). Trimming took 0 bases from V and 9 from J, leaving 16 bases between them. The CDR3 has 15 residues. The chain's CDR3 is CASSLGEVRRGEQFF. For the CDR3, the DNA is TGTGCCAGCAGCTTGGGGGAGGTGCGGAGAGGTGAGCAGTTCTTC.